This entry features one TCR beta chain sequence. In the authors' methods: Nucleated cell number was recorded as an estimate derived from reference gene primer amplification. Assay used: immunoSEQ multiplex PCR; TCRdb lists only in-frame clones, some missing. V and J calls and clone size are copied from that table; D and trimming were computed from the DNA. Of roughly 100,000 clones in the sample, 75% to 90% were seen once. The CDR3 is 12 residues long. V lost 2 bases to trimming and J lost 6 bases, with 7 bases between them. CDR1 is SGHAT, CDR2 FQNNGV, per germline. This specimen comes from a study of blood T cell repertoires in COVID-19. Looking at the study overall: Sites in the United States, Italy and Spain provided acute and convalescent COVID-19 samples. Sources were T cells, B-cell-depleted T cells, or PBMCs; the material itself was cDNA or gDNA.

The clonotype comes from a human donor in a cohort sampled during active or convalescent COVID-19. V and J are TRBV11-2 and TRBJ1-1; D ambiguous. The sample comprised peripheral blood. CDR3 amino acids: CASSLTRAEAFF. The CDR3 DNA sequence: TGTGCCAGCAGCTTAACTAGGGCTGAAGCTTTCTTT.